This TCR beta chain was recovered during a study of CXCR3-negative and CXCR3-positive naive CD8 T cells. Study-level results: Naive CXCR3-negative and CXCR3-positive cells had similar TRBV-TRBJ usage; memory differed.

To note about this clonotype: Its antigen is not known.

Preparation of TRB cDNA libraries relied on 5' RACE carrying UMI labels. TCRdb re-analyzed the 5' RACE reads; it lists each CDR3 protein once, without DNA. The listing records roughly 89,000 distinct CDR3 sequences. The CDR3 extends over 12 amino acids. Naive cells were sorted as CD45RO-, CCR7+, CD27+ and CD95-. The chain uses TRBV12-3 or TRBV12-4 and TRBJ2-1; TCRdb outputs TRBD1, but without DNA this stays unchecked. The clonotype originates from a human donor in good health. Some clones in this sample may be carry-over from other donors' samples. Sequences were obtained from naive CXCR3- CD8+ T cells from blood. Subset denoted: CD45RO-CCR7+CD27+CD95- naive CD8+ T cells lacking CXCR3 (TNR3-). CDR3: CASSSGGDEQFF.